This T cell receptor (beta chain) appears in the sequencing data of a study of blood T cell repertoires in COVID-19. The assay was immunoSEQ multiplex PCR, and TCRdb's table has in-frame clones only and misses some. The sample records under 250,000 clones, approximately 83% being singletons. V was cut by 6 bases and J by 7 bases, with 18 bases left in between. In germline, CDR1 is SNHLY, CDR2 FYNNEI. CDR3 length equals 14 residues. The sequence derives from a woman in her fifties or sixties with acute or convalescent COVID-19. The sample comprised peripheral blood. The chain is built from TRBV2 and TRBJ1-2; unclear D gene. The CDR3 bases are TGTGCCAGCAGCGCCGATGAGATTTTCTCTGGCTACACCTTC. It is translated as CASSADEIFSGYTF.